One sample yielded the 26 T cell receptor beta chains listed below, sequenced in a study. Via MiXCR, TCRdb re-called the 5' RACE reads, giving one row per CDR3 protein. The data contain tens of thousands of distinct CDR3 sequences, around a quarter of them singletons. Sequencing was carried out using naive CD4+ T cells sorted from blood. Subset reported: naive CD4+ T cells, CD4+CD45RA+CD25-. The receptors originated from a female donor with breast cancer.

V and J are TRBV20-1 and TRBJ1-3, with TRBD1 as a possible D gene (6 bases). Germline CDR1 reads DFQATT; CDR2 reads SNEGSKA (reference sequence). The V and J ends lost 5 bases and 3 bases respectively, with 11 bases between them. The CDR3 length is 13 residues. The CDR3 protein is CSAQGRSGNTIYF. In DNA, the CDR3 is TGCAGTGCTCAGGGGAGAAGTGGAAACACCATATATTTT.

This clonotype was counted once. This chain links TRBV7-8 with TRBJ2-2; perhaps TRBD2 as D (6 bases). Deletions cut 2 bases from V and 2 bases from J, with 15 bases between. The germline CDR1 and CDR2 sequences are SGHVS and FQNEAQ. The CDR3 length is 17 residues. Written as DNA, the CDR3 is TGTGCCAGCAGCTTACTCGGCCTAGCGAGAAACACCGGGGAGCTGTTTTTT. It yields the protein CASSLLGLARNTGELFF. Full variable domain (missing parts from reference TRBV7-8 and TRBJ2-2): GAGVSQSPRYKVAKRGQDVALRCDPISGHVSLFWYQQALGQGPEFLTYFQNEAQLDKSGLPSDRFFAERPEGSVSTLKIQRTQQEDSAVYLCASSLLGLARNTGELFFGEGSRLTVL.

This clonotype was found a few times. The V call is TRBV5-6, the J call TRBJ1-5; TRBD1 matches 7 bases. Germline V gene lookup returns CDR1 SGHDT and CDR2 YYEEEE. The CDR3 is 17 residues long. J was trimmed by 9 bases and V by 5 bases; bases with no gene match: 20. This CDR3 is CASSESGTASGLRPQHF. The CDR3 DNA follows: TGTGCCAGCAGTGAATCCGGGACAGCCAGCGGGTTAAGGCCCCAGCATTTT.

This clonotype was found many times. V is TRBV3-1 and J is TRBJ2-1, with 14 positions matching TRBD2. This CDR3 region has 16 residues. V gave up 4 bases and J gave up 6 bases; unmatched junction bases: 5. Germline V gene data show CDR1 as LGHDT and CDR2 as YNNKEL (reference sequence). The CDR3 nucleotides are TGTGCCAGCAGCCCTTGGACTAGCGGGGGGCCCAATGAGCAGTTCTTC. Translated: CASSPWTSGGPNEQFF.

The V call is TRBV4-2, the J call TRBJ2-5; D tentatively fits TRBD1 or TRBD2 (6 bases each). Germline V gene data show CDR1 as LGHNA and CDR2 as YNFKEQ. This CDR3 is built from 19 residues. Trimming removed 0 bases from V and 5 bases from J, with 25 bases in between. CDR3 residues: CASSQDSAGFESRGETQYF. The CDR3 nucleotides read TGTGCCAGCAGCCAAGATAGCGCGGGGTTCGAGAGTAGGGGGGAGACCCAGTACTTC.

Ten or more counts support this clonotype. V is TRBV7-9 and J is TRBJ2-3, with 7 bases that match TRBD2. V lost 6 bases, J lost 4 bases, and 4 bases stayed unmatched. This CDR3 is 13 amino acids long. CDR1 is SEHNR, CDR2 FQNEAQ, per germline (reference sequence). The CDR3 DNA reads TGTGCCAGCAGACGGGGGGAAGCAGATACGCAGTATTTT. The encoded protein is CASRRGEADTQYF.

This clonotype was picked up a small number of times. The chain employs TRBV7-8 and TRBJ2-7; the D gene is possibly TRBD1 (7 bases). Between the trimmed V and J ends, which lost 2 bases and 5 bases, there was a span of 16 bases. The V gene's germline CDR1 is SGHVS and CDR2 FQNEAQ. The CDR3 runs to 15 residues. In DNA form, the CDR3 reads TGTGCCAGCAGCTTAAATTCCAGGGGGGAGCACGAGCAGTACTTC. This codes for CASSLNSRGEHEQYF.

J is TRBJ1-4 and V is TRBV18, with D unclear. V lost 3 bases to trimming and J lost 4 bases, with 9 bases between them. The CDR3 has 14 amino acids. Germline CDR1 is KGHSH and CDR2 is LQKENI. For the CDR3, the DNA is TGTGCCAGCTCACCGGGGTCCAATAATGAAAAACTGTTTTTT. It codes for CASSPGSNNEKLFF.

The V and J genes are TRBV7-2 and TRBJ1-2, with 9 positions matching TRBD1. This CDR3 is built from 15 residues. The J segment lost 4 bases and the V segment lost 4 bases, leaving 7 bases of the junction unmatched. Germline lookup yields CDR1 SGHTA and CDR2 FQGNSA. This CDR3 is CASSSQQGAPYGYTF. The CDR3 DNA follows: TGTGCCAGCAGCTCTCAACAGGGGGCCCCCTATGGCTACACCTTC.

This clonotype was recorded a few times. The junction and the germline gene differ at one end; a read error may be behind it. The chain joins TRBV28 to TRBJ2-7; D gene ambiguous. The CDR3 is 11 amino acids. The germline V gene encodes CDR1 MDHEN and CDR2 SYDVKM. The chain's CDR3 is CANSFVYEQYF. CDR3 DNA sequence: TGTGCCAACAGTTTCGTCTACGAGCAGTACTTC.

Concerning this clonotype itself: Given a much more abundant clone one base away, this may be a read error. This rearrangement joins TRBV20-1 to TRBJ2-3; the D gene is possibly TRBD2 (5 bases). The CDR3 is 16 amino acids. With 5 bases removed from V and 6 bases from J, the gap between germline ends came to 24 bases. The germline V gene encodes CDR1 DFQATT and CDR2 SNEGSKA (reference sequence). The CDR3 DNA reads as TGCAGTGCTGGAGCCGGCTATCCAAGAGGCGGGGATACGCAGTATTTT. Translated: CSAGAGYPRGGDTQYF.

This clonotype was seen more than once but under ten times. CDR3 amino acids: CASRDTGGSTGELFF. The CDR3 nucleotides are TGCGCCAGCAGGGATACAGGGGGCTCAACCGGGGAGCTGTTTTTT. The chain recombines TRBV5-1 with TRBJ2-2, with 9 bases identical to TRBD1. Germline CDR1 and CDR2: SGHRS and YFSETQ. J gave up 5 bases and V 5 bases, and 7 bases lay outside the gene matches. This CDR3 has 15 amino acids.

The chain employs TRBV19 and TRBJ2-1; TRBD2 is a possible D gene (6 bases). The CDR3 runs to 14 residues. Per germline, CDR1 LNHDA and CDR2 SQIVND (reference sequence). V shed 2 bases and J shed 8 bases, with 13 bases lying between them. The CDR3 DNA follows: TGTGCCAGTAGTATATATTATGGCGGGGATGAGCAGTTCTTC. Protein: CASSIYYGGDEQFF.

This clonotype has more than one count but fewer than ten. This rearrangement joins TRBV6-2 or TRBV6-3 to TRBJ2-2; no definite D call. The V end was cut by 5 bases, the J end by 5 bases, with 9 bases between. The CDR3 loop spans 13 amino acids. CDR1 and CDR2 (germline): MNHEY, SVGEGT. CDR3 sequence: CASSRTTTGELFF. DNA for the CDR3: TGTGCCAGCAGTCGGACCACTACCGGGGAGCTGTTTTTT.

As regards this clonotype: An end of the junction does not agree with germline; a read error may underlie this. The chain carries TRBV7-2 and TRBJ2-1; TRBD1 might be the D (7 bases). Germline V gene data show CDR1 as SGHTA and CDR2 as FQGNSA. CDR3 length equals 15 residues. The CDR3 here is CANSWTTGTANEQFF. CDR3 DNA: TGTGCCAACAGCTGGACTACAGGGACAGCCAATGAGCAGTTCTTC.

V is TRBV28 and J is TRBJ2-7; weak D call: TRBD1 (6 bases). CDR3 length: 13 residues. V was pared by 7 bases and J by 2 bases, with 12 bases between. Germline assignment: CDR1 MDHEN and CDR2 SYDVKM. The CDR3 here is CASTQQGTYEQYF. CDR3 coding DNA: TGTGCCAGCACACAACAGGGAACCTACGAGCAGTACTTC.

A note on this clonotype: One end of the junction does not line up with germline, which may come from a read error. V and J are TRBV7-7 and TRBJ2-1; D may correspond to TRBD1 or TRBD2 (5 bases each). The length of the CDR3 is 13 residues. Looked up from germline, CDR1 is SSHAT and CDR2 is FNYEAQ (reference sequence). CDR3 protein: CASSLGEVNEQFF. CDR3 nucleotide sequence: TGTGCTAGCAGCTTGGGGGAAGTCAATGAGCAGTTCTTC.

V usage is TRBV2 and J usage is TRBJ2-3; maybe TRBD2 (6 bases). The V end was cut by 8 bases, the J end by 7 bases, with 22 bases between. CDR1 is SNHLY and CDR2 is FYNNEI in the germline V gene. The CDR3 totals 15 residues. CDR3 bases: TGTGCCAGCCGCGAGTCAGGGCTAGCGTCGCATACGCAGTATTTT. It translates to CASRESGLASHTQYF.

This chain connects TRBV2 to TRBJ1-4; no reliable D call. The CDR3 totals 15 residues. The V end lost 6 bases, the J end lost 0 bases, and 11 bases lay between the germline ends. Germline CDR1 reads SNHLY; CDR2 reads FYNNEI. The CDR3 sequence is CASRRTGTTNEKLFF. CDR3 sequence (DNA): TGTGCCAGCAGGAGGACCGGGACAACTAATGAAAAACTGTTTTTT.

V and J are TRBV21-1 and TRBJ2-5; the DNA was not used to check the table's D call, TRBD2. TRBV21-1 corresponds to a pseudogene. The CDR3 has 17 residues. Written as DNA, the CDR3 is TGTGCCAGCAGCAAAGGAACTAGCGGGGACCCTCGAGAGACCCAGTACTTC. It translates to CASSKGTSGDPRETQYF.

The chain has TRBV6-5 and TRBJ2-1; D not resolved. The V and J ends lost 6 bases and 7 bases respectively, with 13 bases between them. The CDR3 is 13 amino acids. Germline V gene data show CDR1 as MNHEY and CDR2 as SVGAGI. CDR3 amino acids: CASRTPGINEQFF. In nucleotides, the CDR3 is TGTGCCAGCAGAACGCCAGGTATTAATGAGCAGTTCTTC.

Many counts were recorded for this clonotype. The V gene is TRBV20-1, the J gene TRBJ2-7; D is unclear. V dropped 3 bases and J dropped 2 bases, with 14 bases sitting between them. The CDR3 consists of 14 residues. Germline loops: CDR1 DFQATT, CDR2 SNEGSKA (reference sequence). In DNA, the CDR3 is TGCAGTGCTAGTAACGTCCCGGTAGCCTACGAGCAGTACTTC. The encoded protein is CSASNVPVAYEQYF.

In its sample, this clonotype was seen a few times. The J gene is TRBJ1-4, the V gene TRBV2, with 9 bases matching TRBD1. CDR1 and CDR2 (germline): SNHLY, FYNNEI. V shed 5 bases and J 13 bases; nucleotides not matched to a gene: 8. This CDR3 is 13 amino acids long. The CDR3 spells CASSKGQGTGLFF. The CDR3 DNA follows: TGTGCCAGCAGTAAGGGACAGGGAACAGGACTGTTTTTT.

A few counts support this clonotype. The chain carries TRBV7-8 and TRBJ1-2; 8 bases fit TRBD1. The CDR3 contains 13 residues. The germline gives CDR1 SGHVS, CDR2 FQNEAQ. Trimming took 5 bases from V and 6 from J; bases not matched to a gene: 5. The CDR3 loop is CASSPAGGNGYTF. The CDR3 DNA sequence: TGTGCCAGCAGCCCCGCAGGGGGCAATGGCTACACCTTC.

The table lists this clonotype with a few counts. The chain links TRBV20-1 to TRBJ1-5; 12 nucleotides match TRBD1. CDR3 size: 17 residues. V gave up 2 bases and J gave up 7 bases; unmatched junction bases: 12. From germline, CDR1 is DFQATT and CDR2 SNEGSKA (reference sequence). The CDR3 DNA is TGCAGTGCTAGAAATCCTAAATCCGGGACAGGGGGCCAGCCCCAGCATTTT. Translating it yields CSARNPKSGTGGQPQHF.

The chain has TRBV6-6 and TRBJ1-1; 7 positions agree with TRBD1. In germline, CDR1 is MNHNY, CDR2 SVGAGI (reference sequence). The CDR3 runs to 12 residues. V was clipped by 2 bases and J by 12 bases; unmatched bases: 6. In DNA, the CDR3 is TGTGCCAGCAGTTACCGACAGGGTCGGACTTTCTTT. Translated: CASSYRQGRTFF.